These 18 T cell receptor beta chains originate from one sample sequenced in a study of blood T cell repertoires in COVID-19. The protocol was immunoSEQ multiplex PCR, while the TCRdb copy is restricted to in-frame clones and leaves out a portion. This table has 490,000 or so clones, over 75% appearing once. Sequencing was performed on PBMCs or T cells enriched from blood (not recorded which). The receptors come from a woman aged 40 to 50 who had recovered from COVID-19.

In nucleotides, the CDR3 is TGTGCCAGCAGTTACTCGGGGGGGTCTGAGCAGTACTTC. Amino acid sequence: CASSYSGGSEQYF. The chain recombines TRBV12-3 or TRBV12-4 with TRBJ2-7; 8 nucleotides match TRBD2. After removal of 4 bases from V and 7 bases from J, the junction contained 6 bases not matched to a gene. This CDR3 comprises 13 residues.

This clone was recorded a few times. J is TRBJ1-1 and V is TRBV7-9, with 8 bases lining up with TRBD1. CDR1 and CDR2 (germline): SEHNR, FQNEAQ (reference sequence). The CDR3 consists of 15 residues. Unmatched junction bases numbered 9, after V lost 8 bases and J lost 1 base. The CDR3 DNA follows: TGTGCCAGCCGACCTCCGGGACAGGCGAACACTGAAGCTTTCTTT. Residues: CASRPPGQANTEAFF.

This sequence joins TRBV3-1 (or the pseudogene TRBV3-2) and TRBJ2-3, with D possibly TRBD2 on 5 matching bases. Germline V gene data show CDR1 as LGHDT and CDR2 as YNNKEL (reference sequence). Deletions cut 6 bases from V and 0 bases from J, with 7 bases between. The CDR3 is 13 residues long. The chain's CDR3 is CASRRLSTDTQYF. Written as DNA, the CDR3 is TGTGCCAGCAGAAGACTAAGCACAGATACGCAGTATTTT.

The V gene is TRBV20-1, the J gene TRBJ2-2; 7 nucleotides match TRBD1. This CDR3 spans 11 amino acids. CDR1 DFQATT and CDR2 SNEGSKA come from the germline V gene (reference sequence). With 4 bases clipped from V and 7 bases from J, the junction kept 0 bases outside the gene matches. This chain's CDR3 is CSATGGGELFF. CDR3 sequence (DNA): TGCAGTGCTACAGGGGGCGGGGAGCTGTTTTTT.

The chain recombines TRBV4-1 with TRBJ1-5; 9 nucleotides match TRBD1. CDR1 and CDR2 (germline): MGHRA, YSYEKL. The CDR3 contains 16 residues. Trimming at V came to 4 bases and at J to 4 bases, leaving 8 bases not matched to a gene. DNA of the CDR3: TGCGCCAGCAGCCCCGGGACAGGGATAGCAAATCAGCCCCAGCATTTT. Residues: CASSPGTGIANQPQHF.

This rearrangement joins TRBV5-1 to TRBJ1-6, with TRBD1 matching over 9 bases. The V gene's germline CDR1 is SGHRS and CDR2 YFSETQ. V lost 0 bases, J lost 8 bases, and 3 bases stayed unmatched. CDR3 length: 15 amino acids. The CDR3 bases are TGCGCCAGCAGCTTGGGGACAGGGGTTGATTCACCCCTCCACTTT. Translating gives CASSLGTGVDSPLHF.

This clone was seen only a few times. CDR3 sequence: CSVARGGTRHEQYF. The CDR3 nucleotides are TGCAGCGTTGCAAGGGGGGGGACTAGGCACGAGCAGTACTTC. This chain uses TRBV29-1 with TRBJ2-7, with 8 bases identical to TRBD2. The CDR3 runs to 14 residues. With V trimmed by 4 bases and J by 5 bases, 10 bases remained unmatched. CDR1 is SQVTM and CDR2 is ANQGSEA in the germline V gene.

The V gene is TRBV18, the J gene TRBJ1-5; a possible D gene is TRBD1 (6 bases). Germline-derived CDR1 and CDR2 are KGHSH and LQKENI. The CDR3 runs to 14 residues. Trimming pared 4 bases from V and 3 bases from J, leaving 10 bases between. In DNA form, the CDR3 reads TGTGCCAGCTCACAAGGACAGCTCAATCAGCCCCAGCATTTT. Residues: CASSQGQLNQPQHF.

The chain employs TRBV5-4 and TRBJ2-5; D is perhaps TRBD1 (6 bases). Germline CDR1 is SGHNT and CDR2 is YYREEE (reference sequence). The CDR3 runs 17 residues. V shed 1 base and J shed 0 bases, with 16 bases lying between them. The CDR3: CASSLRPARGYQETQYF. The CDR3 coding sequence is TGTGCCAGCAGCTTGAGGCCGGCAAGGGGGTACCAAGAGACCCAGTACTTC.

The V call is TRBV30, the J call TRBJ1-5; D is perhaps TRBD1 (6 bases). This CDR3 spans 17 amino acids. Germline V gives CDR1 GTSNPN, CDR2 SVGIG (reference sequence). The ends were cut back, 0 bases at V and 2 bases at J, with 17 bases in the middle. CDR3 in DNA: TGTGCCTGGAGTGTACAGAGGGGGGGAGGGGGCAATCAGCCCCAGCATTTT. The encoded protein is CAWSVQRGGGGNQPQHF.

This chain links TRBV6-5 with TRBJ1-3; D gene unclear. This CDR3 has 16 residues. Trimming took 0 bases from V and 3 from J, leaving 12 bases between them. Looked up from germline, CDR1 is MNHEY and CDR2 is SVGAGI. As DNA, the CDR3 is TGTGCCAGCAGTTACTCCTGGGGAGGGAGTGGAAACACCATATATTTT. Amino acid sequence: CASSYSWGGSGNTIYF.

This chain uses TRBV11-3 with TRBJ2-1; perhaps TRBD2 as D (6 bases). The CDR3 consists of 15 residues. Germline V gene sequence: CDR1 SGHNT, CDR2 YENEEA. V was trimmed by 5 bases and J by 5 bases, leaving 16 bases between them. CDR3 in amino acids: CASSRGDLGNNEQFF. In DNA form, the CDR3 reads TGTGCCAGCAGCCGAGGGGACTTGGGAAACAATGAGCAGTTCTTC.

About this clone: At the DNA level, this CDR3 is encoded by other sequences in the same sample as well. The CDR3 is CASSLAPGGTEAFF. The CDR3 DNA sequence: TGCGCCAGCAGCTTGGCCCCGGGGGGTACTGAAGCTTTCTTT. The chain joins TRBV5-1 to TRBJ1-1; weak D call: TRBD1 (5 bases). Looked up from germline, CDR1 is SGHRS and CDR2 is YFSETQ. V lost 0 bases to trimming and J lost 5 bases, with 11 bases between them. The CDR3 loop spans 14 amino acids.

This chain uses TRBV9 with TRBJ1-2; 11 bases fit TRBD1. From germline, CDR1 is SGDLS and CDR2 YYNGEE. V lost 7 bases to trimming and J lost 8 bases; unmatched junction nucleotides: 10. The length of the CDR3 is 14 residues. The CDR3 sequence is CASGRDRGKGGYTF. The CDR3 coding sequence is TGTGCCAGCGGAAGGGACAGGGGGAAAGGAGGCTACACCTTC.

The chain has TRBV5-4 and TRBJ2-2, with D tentatively TRBD2 (6 bases). Trimming shortened V by 0 bases and J by 4 bases, and 13 bases separated the two germline ends. CDR1 and CDR2 from the germline V gene are SGHNT and YYREEE (reference sequence). The CDR3 runs to 16 residues. As DNA, the CDR3 is TGTGCCAGCAGCTTGGAAATAGCGGCACGCACCGGGGAGCTGTTTTTT. Its translation is CASSLEIAARTGELFF.

The chain employs TRBV7-9 and TRBJ2-1; 10 bases line up with TRBD2. CDR3 length: 15 residues. Germline V CDR1 and CDR2: SEHNR, FQNEAQ (reference sequence). The V segment lost 5 bases and the J segment 15 bases; nucleotides outside the gene matches: 16. The CDR3 region has the DNA TGTGCCAGCAGCGCGCAAGCGGGAGGGGTTGGTTTGGGGTTCTTC. Residues: CASSAQAGGVGLGFF.

The chain has TRBV10-3 and TRBJ1-2; 9 bases are a match to TRBD1. Losses at the gene ends were 0 bases for V and 2 bases for J; bases not matched to a gene: 4. Looked up from germline, CDR1 is ENHRY and CDR2 is SYGVKD. CDR3 size: 16 residues. CDR3 nucleotides: TGTGCCATCAGTGAGTCAACAGGGGGCCGAAACTATGGCTACACCTTC. Translated: CAISESTGGRNYGYTF.

The gene calls are TRBV9 and TRBJ1-1, with D tentatively TRBD1 (5 bases). V was pared by 3 bases and J by 4 bases, with 22 bases between. Germline assignment: CDR1 SGDLS and CDR2 YYNGEE. The CDR3 loop spans 17 amino acids. The CDR3 DNA follows: TGTGCCAGCAGCGACCGGACATTTTTAGGAGAGAGCACTGAAGCTTTCTTT. This codes for CASSDRTFLGESTEAFF.